Reported below is one TCR beta chain. This sample was taken from a study of blood T cell repertoires in COVID-19. Whole-study context: COVID-19 samples, acute and convalescent, were from the United States, Italy and Spain.

The protocol was immunoSEQ multiplex PCR, while the TCRdb copy is restricted to in-frame clones and leaves out a portion. The data hold some 85,000 clones, with 80% to 90% observed a single time. This receptor was obtained from a man over 45 with acute or convalescent COVID-19. Sequences were obtained from peripheral blood.

For the CDR3, the DNA is TGCAGCGTTGAACCTCTCAGGGGTGGCTACACCTTC. Amino acids: CSVEPLRGGYTF. The J gene is TRBJ1-2, the V gene TRBV29-1; D may be TRBD1 (6 bases). The CDR3 length is 12 residues. CDR1 is SQVTM and CDR2 is ANQGSEA in the germline V gene. V lost 2 bases to trimming and J lost 7 bases, with 11 bases between them.